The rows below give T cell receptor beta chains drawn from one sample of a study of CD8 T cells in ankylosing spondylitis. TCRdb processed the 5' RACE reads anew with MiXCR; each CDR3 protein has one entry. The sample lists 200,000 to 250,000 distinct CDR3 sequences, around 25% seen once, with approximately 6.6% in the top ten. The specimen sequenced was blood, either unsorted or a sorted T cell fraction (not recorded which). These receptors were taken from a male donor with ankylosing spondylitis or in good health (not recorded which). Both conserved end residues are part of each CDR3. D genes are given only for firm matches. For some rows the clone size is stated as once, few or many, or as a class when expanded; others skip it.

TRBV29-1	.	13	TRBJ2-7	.	CSAGPRAGYEQYF	TGCAGCGCGGGACCCCGAGCCGGCTACGAGCAGTACTTC
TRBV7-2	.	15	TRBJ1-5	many	CASSLVDGSNQPQHF	TGTGCCAGCAGCTTAGTTGACGGGAGCAATCAGCCCCAGCATTTT
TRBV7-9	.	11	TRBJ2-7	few	CASSREIEQYF	TGTGCCAGCAGCCGAGAGATCGAGCAGTACTTC
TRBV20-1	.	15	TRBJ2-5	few	CSAGQHYPRDETQYF	TGCAGTGCTGGACAGCACTACCCCAGGGATGAGACCCAGTACTTC
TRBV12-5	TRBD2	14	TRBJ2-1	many	CASGWGSGWVEQFF	TGTGCTAGTGGTTGGGGTAGCGGGTGGGTTGAGCAGTTCTTC
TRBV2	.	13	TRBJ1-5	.	CASSANPDQPQHF	TGTGCCAGCAGCGCTAACCCGGATCAGCCCCAGCATTTT
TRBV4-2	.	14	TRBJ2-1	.	CASSQDVPRNEQFF	TGTGCCAGCAGCCAAGATGTTCCCCGCAATGAGCAGTTCTTC
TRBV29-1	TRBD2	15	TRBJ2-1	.	CSVELASGSGNEQFF	TGCAGCGTTGAGTTGGCTAGCGGGAGTGGCAATGAGCAGTTCTTC
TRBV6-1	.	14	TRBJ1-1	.	CASTRSGGNTEAFF	TGTGCCAGCACCCGTTCCGGTGGGAACACTGAAGCTTTCTTT
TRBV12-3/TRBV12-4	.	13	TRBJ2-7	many	CASSLDNWLEQYF	TGTGCCAGCAGTTTAGATAACTGGCTGGAGCAGTACTTC
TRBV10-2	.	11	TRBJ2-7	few	CASSELGEQYF	TGCGCCAGCAGTGAATTGGGAGAGCAGTACTTC
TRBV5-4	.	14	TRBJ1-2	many	CASSPRRGKGGYTF	TGTGCCAGCAGCCCACGTCGGGGGAAGGGTGGCTACACCTTC
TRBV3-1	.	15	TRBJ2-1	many	CASSLPASRDNEQFF	TGTGCCAGCAGCCTGCCAGCGAGTCGAGACAATGAGCAGTTCTTC
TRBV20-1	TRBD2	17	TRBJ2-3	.	CSARTSGRAAWRDTQYF	TGCAGTGCCAGGACTAGCGGGAGGGCCGCGTGGAGAGATACGCAGTATTTT
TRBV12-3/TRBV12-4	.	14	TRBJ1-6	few	CASSPTRVGSPLHF	TGTGCCAGCAGCCCGACACGAGTGGGTTCACCCCTCCACTTT
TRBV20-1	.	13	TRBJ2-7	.	CSAQGDLEGEQYF	TGCAGTGCCCAAGGGGACTTAGAGGGCGAGCAGTACTTC
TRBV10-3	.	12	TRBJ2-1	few	CAITGSGNEQFF	TGTGCCATCACCGGGAGCGGGAATGAGCAGTTCTTC
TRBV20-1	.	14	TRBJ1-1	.	CSATPSNRGTEAFF	TGCAGTGCTACCCCTTCCAATCGGGGCACTGAAGCTTTCTTT
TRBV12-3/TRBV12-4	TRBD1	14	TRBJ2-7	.	CASRRQGARYEQYF	TGTGCCAGCAGAAGACAGGGGGCGCGGTACGAGCAGTACTTC
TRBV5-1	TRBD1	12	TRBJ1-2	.	CASSPDRDGYTF	TGCGCCAGCAGCCCCGACAGGGACGGCTACACCTTC
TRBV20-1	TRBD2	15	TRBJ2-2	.	CSARRAGGGFGELFF	TGCAGTGCTAGGCGAGCGGGAGGAGGTTTCGGGGAGCTGTTTTTT
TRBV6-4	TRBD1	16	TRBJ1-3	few	CASSDSGTGAGNTIYF	TGTGCCAGCAGTGACTCCGGGACAGGGGCTGGAAACACCATATATTTT
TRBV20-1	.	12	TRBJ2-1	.	CSAPRTGNEQFF	TGCAGTGCCCCCAGGACGGGGAATGAGCAGTTCTTC
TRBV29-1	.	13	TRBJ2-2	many	CSVEKGRGGELFF	TGCAGCGTTGAAAAAGGACGGGGCGGGGAGCTGTTTTTT
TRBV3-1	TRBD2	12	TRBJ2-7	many	CASSQERGTINF	TGTGCCAGCAGCCAAGAGAGAGGGACTATAAACTTC
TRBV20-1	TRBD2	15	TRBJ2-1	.	CSAPLPSGIGDEQFF	TGCAGTGCCCCCCTGCCTAGCGGCATTGGGGATGAGCAGTTCTTC
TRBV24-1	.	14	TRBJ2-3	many	CATSDSGLTDTQYF	TGTGCCACCAGTGATTCTGGCCTAACAGATACGCAGTATTTT
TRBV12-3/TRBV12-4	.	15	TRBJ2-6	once	CASSFGGAGANVLTF	TGTGCCAGCAGTTTCGGGGGCGCTGGGGCCAACGTCCTGACTTTC
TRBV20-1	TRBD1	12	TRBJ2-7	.	CSARDRQGSGYF	TGCAGTGCTAGAGATCGACAGGGCTCGGGGTACTTC
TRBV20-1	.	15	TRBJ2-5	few	CSARAPAGLEETQYF	TGCAGTGCTAGAGCCCCTGCGGGGTTGGAAGAGACCCAGTACTTC
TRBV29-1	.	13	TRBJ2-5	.	CSVTGTAGETQYF	TGCAGCGTCACCGGGACAGCGGGCGAGACCCAGTACTTC
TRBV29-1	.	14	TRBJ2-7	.	CSAADRLGDTEQYF	TGCAGCGCCGCCGACAGGCTGGGGGATACCGAGCAGTACTTC
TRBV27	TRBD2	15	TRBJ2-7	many	CASRGGLAGNYEQYF	TGTGCCAGCAGAGGGGGACTAGCGGGAAATTACGAGCAGTACTTC